Below are 18 T cell receptor beta chains sequenced from a single sample in a study of T cells in Graves' hyperthyroidism and ophthalmopathy. RNA transcripts gave rise to amplified TCR beta CDR3 regions. The HTBI primer set served for first-round RT-PCR of the TCR CDR3. TCRdb re-called the multiplex PCR reads through MiXCR, storing one row per CDR3 protein. This sample carries some 350,000 distinct CDR3 sequences, roughly 25% of them seen once, and the ten largest clones take more than 60%. Specimen: blood. Source of these receptors: a man between 45 and 60 years old with Graves' hyperthyroidism.

About this clonotype itself: Its ends do not fully match the called genes, so a read error is possible. The CDR3 is CASSSETALF. Written as DNA, the CDR3 is TGTGCCAGCAGTTCCGAGACAGCTCTCTTT. This chain connects TRBV28 to TRBJ1-1, with D perhaps matching TRBD1 (5 bases). Germline values: CDR1 MDHEN, CDR2 SYDVKM. The CDR3 length is 10 residues.

A few counts support this clonotype. The gene calls are TRBV6-1 and TRBJ1-5, with D unresolved. Per germline, CDR1 MNHNS and CDR2 SASEGT. This CDR3 has 14 residues. V dropped 4 bases and J dropped 1 base, with 8 bases sitting between them. CDR3 loop: CASSASRSNQPQHF. CDR3 nucleotide sequence: TGTGCCAGCAGTGCATCACGGAGCAATCAGCCCCAGCATTTT.

The chain has TRBV5-4 and TRBJ2-3; the D gene could be TRBD1 or TRBD2 (5 bases each). This CDR3 has 15 amino acids. Germline values: CDR1 SGHNT, CDR2 YYREEE (reference sequence). Trimming removed 4 bases at V and 6 bases at J, with 18 bases between. The CDR3: CASSLEGRGGDTQYF. In DNA form, the CDR3 reads TGTGCCAGCAGCCTCGAGGGGCGAGGCGGCGATACGCAGTATTTT.

The chain links TRBV19 to TRBJ2-3; TRBD2 aligns across 9 bases. The length of the CDR3 is 14 residues. V shed 10 bases, J shed 3 bases, and the junction held 8 bases outside the gene matches. CDR1 and CDR2 from the germline V gene are LNHDA and SQIVND (reference sequence). The CDR3 coding sequence is TGTGCCACCGACGGACTAGCGCCTACAGATACGCAGTATTTT. Amino acid sequence: CATDGLAPTDTQYF.

The chain carries TRBV20-1 and TRBJ1-1, with TRBD1 identical over 7 bases. The germline CDR1 and CDR2 sequences are DFQATT and SNEGSKA (reference sequence). CDR3 length equals 15 residues. V shed 6 bases and J 7 bases; nucleotides not matched to a gene: 17. The CDR3 here is CSAYNPWTGRNEAFF. The CDR3 coding sequence is TGCAGTGCCTACAACCCGTGGACAGGCCGTAATGAAGCTTTCTTT.

This clonotype was found many times. The J gene is TRBJ1-1, the V gene TRBV2; D not resolved. Trimming took 2 bases from V and 1 from J, leaving 5 bases between them. The CDR3 extends over 13 amino acids. Germline values: CDR1 SNHLY, CDR2 FYNNEI. CDR3 DNA: TGTGCCAGCAGTGAATACCAGAACACTGAAGCTTTCTTT. This encodes CASSEYQNTEAFF.

This clonotype was seen only a few times. The genes are TRBV9 and TRBJ2-1, with no clear D. The V end lost 2 bases, the J end lost 6 bases, and 9 bases lay between the germline ends. The CDR3 spans 13 residues. Germline lookup yields CDR1 SGDLS and CDR2 YYNGEE. The CDR3 region has the DNA TGTGCCAGCAGCGTTCGTTCGGGCAATGAGCAGTTCTTC. Translated: CASSVRSGNEQFF.

This chain uses TRBV29-1 with TRBJ2-7; tentatively, D is TRBD2 (5 bases). The CDR3 length is 12 residues. CDR1 and CDR2 (germline): SQVTM, ANQGSEA. V lost 4 bases and J lost 2, with 9 bases in between. This chain's CDR3 is CSVASGTYEQYF. The CDR3 nucleotides read TGCAGCGTTGCCAGCGGCACCTACGAGCAGTACTTC.

This clonotype was counted only a few times. V and J are TRBV10-3 and TRBJ2-3; D assignment may be TRBD1 or TRBD2 (6 bases each). The ends were cut back, 11 bases at V and 1 base at J, with 16 bases in the middle. CDR1 is ENHRY, CDR2 SYGVKD, per germline. The CDR3 extends over 14 amino acids. This CDR3 reads CAVAGEAGTDTQYF. CDR3 bases: TGTGCCGTCGCAGGGGAGGCCGGCACAGATACGCAGTATTTT.

The chain joins TRBV11-3 to TRBJ2-2, with D possibly matching TRBD1 (5 bases). Trimming shortened V by 5 bases and J by 1 base, and 8 bases separated the two germline ends. Germline-derived CDR1 and CDR2 are SGHNT and YENEEA. The CDR3 length is 14 residues. The CDR3 DNA is TGTGCCAGCAGCACCACAGGGAACACCGGGGAGCTGTTTTTT. Translated: CASSTTGNTGELFF. The whole variable domain, remainder taken from reference TRBV11-3 and TRBJ2-2, is EAGVVQSPRYKIIEKKQPVAFWCNPISGHNTLYWYLQNLGQGPELLIRYENEEAVDDSQLPKDRFSAERLKGVDSTLKIQPAELGDSAVYLCASSTTGNTGELFFGEGSRLTVL.

V usage is TRBV7-3 and J usage is TRBJ2-5; D is ambiguous. The CDR3 has 14 amino acids. Looked up from germline, CDR1 is SGHTA and CDR2 is FQGTGA. Trimming took off 9 bases at V and 9 bases at J, with 23 bases between the two ends. CDR3 amino acids: CASSTQASGGPQYF. CDR3 in DNA: TGTGCCAGTAGTACGCAGGCGTCCGGCGGTCCCCAGTACTTC.

This clonotype was recorded a few times. The chain employs TRBV27 and TRBJ2-3; 11 bases align to TRBD2. The trim removed 4 bases at V and 6 bases at J, leaving 9 bases unmatched. This CDR3 comprises 16 residues. In germline, CDR1 is MNHEY, CDR2 SMNVEV (reference sequence). CDR3 in DNA: TGTGCCAGCAGTTCCAGACTAGCGGGGCCCCCGGATACGCAGTATTTT. Translation gives CASSSRLAGPPDTQYF.

Ten or more counts support this clonotype. This sequence joins TRBV2 and TRBJ2-7; no firm D call. Germline V lookup: CDR1 SNHLY, CDR2 FYNNEI. The CDR3 runs to 12 residues. V was trimmed by 4 bases and J by 6 bases, leaving 10 bases between them. CDR3 in amino acids: CASSVVSSEQYF. In nucleotides, the CDR3 is TGTGCCAGCAGTGTTGTTAGCAGCGAGCAGTACTTC.

This clonotype was detected ten times or more. CDR3 in DNA: TGCAGCGTCATCCTGGACAGGCACCCCTACGAGCAGTACTTC. This codes for CSVILDRHPYEQYF. The rearrangement uses TRBV29-1 and TRBJ2-7; TRBD1 agrees at 7 bases. The CDR3 contains 14 residues. The germline gives CDR1 SQVTM, CDR2 ANQGSEA. The V segment lost 6 bases and the J segment 2 bases; nucleotides outside the gene matches: 10.

The V and J genes are TRBV6-2 or TRBV6-3 and TRBJ2-7; 7 bases agree with TRBD1. CDR3 length: 13 residues. The V gene end was trimmed by 5 bases and the J gene end by 3 bases; junction bases not matched to a gene: 4. Germline CDR1 reads MNHEY; CDR2 reads SVGEGT. DNA for the CDR3: TGTGCCAGCAGTAGGGACAGCTTCTACGAGCAGTACTTC. Its translation is CASSRDSFYEQYF.

In its sample, this clonotype was seen a few times. The chain uses TRBV7-9 and TRBJ2-4; D not resolved. The CDR3 totals 12 residues. Germline lookup yields CDR1 SEHNR and CDR2 FQNEAQ (reference sequence). Trimming took off 5 bases at V and 8 bases at J, with 10 bases between the two ends. The CDR3 nucleotides are TGTGCCAGCAGCACAGAAGAAGACATTCAGTACTTC. It encodes CASSTEEDIQYF.

The V call is TRBV7-2, the J call TRBJ2-7, with 11 bases fitting TRBD1. V lost 7 bases, J lost 3 bases, and 5 bases stayed unmatched. CDR3 length equals 14 residues. Germline V gives CDR1 SGHTA, CDR2 FQGNSA. This chain's CDR3 is CASKRDRGYYEQYF. The CDR3 nucleotides are TGTGCCAGCAAAAGGGACAGGGGGTACTACGAGCAGTACTTC.

This clonotype was recorded a few times. The chain has TRBV20-1 and TRBJ2-3, with 10 bases fitting TRBD2. This CDR3 has 19 residues. The ends lost 3 bases at V and 3 bases at J; junction bases unmatched: 18. Germline values: CDR1 DFQATT, CDR2 SNEGSKA (reference sequence). In DNA, the CDR3 is TGCAGTGCTAGCTCAAGGCTAGCGGGAGATAAGCACAGGACAGATACGCAGTATTTT. Protein: CSASSRLAGDKHRTDTQYF.